This T cell receptor (beta chain) was found in a study of graft-versus-host responses after intestinal transplantation listed by TCRdb under 2021. General notes on the study: The transplants that recipients got were multivisceral, liver-intestinal, or isolated intestinal. Every recipient was given anti-thymocyte globulin induction, followed by 2 to 3 years of maintenance tacrolimus and steroids. After intestinal transplantation, graft-versus-host and host-versus-graft alloreactive T cell clones were followed in the graft, circulation and bone marrow using bulk TCR-beta CDR3 sequencing. Alloreactive clones were identified by sequencing pre-transplant mixed lymphocyte reaction products and comparing these products with unstimulated pre-transplant donor and recipient T cells. The cohort enrolled about two dozen intestinal transplant recipients, one of whom was a retransplant, and a few patients without pretransplant specimens were excluded. Donor T cell macrochimerism was defined as a peak of at least 4% donor T cells among recipient peripheral blood mononuclear cells. Instead of going to the commercial service, samples from a few later patients were sequenced in-house on an Illumina MiSeq and processed with MiXCR. Study-wide findings and limitations: GvH clones turned up in recipient bone marrow, with some appearing earlier in ileal mucosa or blood, a pattern consistent with an intestinal mucosal origin. Peak levels of circulating GvH clones were associated with declines in HvG clones early after transplant. Patients with donor T cell macrochimerism had high GvH to HvG T cell clonal ratios in their allografts. The conclusions were limited by the relatively low number and heterogeneity of the intestinal transplant patients.

Libraries were constructed by the immunoSEQ multiplex PCR assay. In most patients, genomic DNA was isolated using the Qiagen DNeasy Blood and Tissue Kit and sent frozen to Adaptive Biotechnologies for TCR sequencing. Adaptive Biotechnologies carried out high-throughput TCR-beta CDR3 sequencing of genomic DNA for most patients. Concerning the study's data processing: TCR sequencing data were retrieved from Adaptive's ImmunoSEQ software for around 19 patients, whereas a few other patients were processed with MiXCR and VDJtools. To correct CD4 versus CD8 sorting errors, sequences present in both subsets at a frequency ratio below 5:1 were removed. CDR3 nucleotide sequences shared by donor and recipient were removed because the origin of these sequences could not be assigned. To be classed as alloreactive, a clone needed at least 2-fold expansion over unstimulated cells and a minimum CFSE-low frequency of 0.002% (template counts) or 0.001% (read counts). A clone was considered mappable if detected in the sequenced pre-transplant spleen, lymph node, or MLR CFSE-low populations of the donor or recipient. Cumulative frequency of alloreactive clones was calculated as a percentage of all sequences weighted by copy number. TCRdb mirrors the immuneACCESS table, restricted to in-frame sequences. Some clones are absent from its copies; in checked studies, under half trace to an unresolved V gene, and the reason for the others is unknown. For V, J and clone size, that table is used; D and trimming come from the DNA. The sample profile shows approximately 130,000 clones; about 92% of them were found once. The ten largest clones add up to over 0.15% of the sample.

The sample's time point label is to be understood as: cells obtained before transplantation from donor or recipient. CD3+CD4+ and CD3+CD8+ populations were FACS-sorted from unstimulated pre-transplant donor and recipient cells taken from spleen or lymph nodes. Compared with germline, V lacks 5 bases and J lacks 4 bases; bases without a gene match: 5. CDR1 and CDR2 are drawn from the germline V gene: SGHTA, FQGNSA. Including cysteine and phenylalanine, the CDR3 has 15 amino acids. Solely the CDR3 DNA is kept, with 45 bases framed from the first base. As concerns this clone: This receptor's antigen is unknown. Base qualities are not provided; no much larger clone lies one nucleotide away.

Specimen: unstimulated CD4+ T cells sorted from spleen or lymph node cells, collected before intestinal transplant. The source is a human donor who received an intestinal transplant. The V and J segments used are TRBV7-2 and TRBJ2-1, with 10 middle bases fitting TRBD2. The CDR3 protein: CASSGSSGGYNEQFF. The DNA reads as follows: TGTGCCAGCAGCGGCTCTAGCGGGGGATACAATGAGCAGTTCTTC.